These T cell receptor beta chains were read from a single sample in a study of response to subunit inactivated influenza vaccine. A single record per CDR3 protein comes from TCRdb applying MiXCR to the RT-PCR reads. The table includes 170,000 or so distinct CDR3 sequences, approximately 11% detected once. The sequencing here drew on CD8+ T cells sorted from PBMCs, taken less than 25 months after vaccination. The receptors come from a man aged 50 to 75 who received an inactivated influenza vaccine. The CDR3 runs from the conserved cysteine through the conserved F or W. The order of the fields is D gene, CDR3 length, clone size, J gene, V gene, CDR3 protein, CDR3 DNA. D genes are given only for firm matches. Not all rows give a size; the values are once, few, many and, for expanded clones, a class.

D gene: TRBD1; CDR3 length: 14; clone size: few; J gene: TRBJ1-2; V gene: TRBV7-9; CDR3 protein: CASSPTGPNYGYTF; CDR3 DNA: TGTGCCAGCAGCCCGACAGGGCCTAACTATGGCTACACCTTC
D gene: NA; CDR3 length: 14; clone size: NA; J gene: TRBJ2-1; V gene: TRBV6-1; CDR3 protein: CASSLGPDYNEQFF; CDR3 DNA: TGTGCCAGCAGCCTGGGCCCCGACTACAATGAGCAGTTCTTC
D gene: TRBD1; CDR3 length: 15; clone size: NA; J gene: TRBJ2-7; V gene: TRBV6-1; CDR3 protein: CASRSTGQGNYEQYF; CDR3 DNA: TGTGCCAGCAGGAGTACGGGACAGGGCAACTACGAGCAGTACTTC
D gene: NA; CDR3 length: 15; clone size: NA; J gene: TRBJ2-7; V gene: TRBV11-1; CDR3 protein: CASSSRIGANYEQYF; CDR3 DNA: TGTGCCAGCAGCTCCCGAATAGGGGCGAACTACGAGCAGTACTTC
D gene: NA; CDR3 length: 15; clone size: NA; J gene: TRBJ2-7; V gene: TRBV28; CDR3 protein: CASSFIRGMDYEQYF; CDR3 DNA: TGTGCCAGCAGTTTTATTAGGGGGATGGACTACGAGCAGTACTTC
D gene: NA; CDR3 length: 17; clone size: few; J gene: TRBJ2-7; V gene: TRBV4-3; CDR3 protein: CASSQDLRGWGVEEQYF; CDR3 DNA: TGCGCCAGCAGCCAAGATCTGAGGGGGTGGGGTGTGGAGGAGCAGTACTTC
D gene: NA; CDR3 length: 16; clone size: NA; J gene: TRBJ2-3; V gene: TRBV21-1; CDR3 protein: CASSKTVRGRRDTQYF; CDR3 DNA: TGTGCCAGCAGCAAAACCGTAAGGGGACGGAGGGATACGCAGTATTTT
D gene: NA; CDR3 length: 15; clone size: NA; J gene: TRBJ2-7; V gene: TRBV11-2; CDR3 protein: CASTDSGYSSYEQYF; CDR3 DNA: TGTGCCAGCACCGATAGCGGTTACTCCTCCTACGAGCAGTACTTC
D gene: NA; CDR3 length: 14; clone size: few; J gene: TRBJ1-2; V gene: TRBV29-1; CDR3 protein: CSVEDHPGDYGYTF; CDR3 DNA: TGCAGCGTTGAAGATCACCCAGGCGACTATGGCTACACCTTC
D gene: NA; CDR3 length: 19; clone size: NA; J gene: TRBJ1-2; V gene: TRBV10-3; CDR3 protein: CAISESTDPYFQTNYGYTF; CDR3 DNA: TGTGCCATCAGTGAGTCTACAGACCCTTATTTTCAAACTAACTATGGCTACACCTTC
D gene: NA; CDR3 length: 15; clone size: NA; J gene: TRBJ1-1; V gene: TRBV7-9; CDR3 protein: CASSLAFGTTVEAFF; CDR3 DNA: TGTGCCAGCAGCTTAGCGTTTGGGACAACGGTTGAAGCTTTCTTT
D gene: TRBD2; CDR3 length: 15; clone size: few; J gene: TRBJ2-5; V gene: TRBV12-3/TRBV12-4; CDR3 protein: CASSSLAGRLETQYF; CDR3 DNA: TGTGCCAGCAGTTCACTAGCGGGGCGGTTGGAGACCCAGTACTTC
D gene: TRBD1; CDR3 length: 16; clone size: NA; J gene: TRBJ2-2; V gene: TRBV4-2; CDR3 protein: CASSQEGGGYGRELFF; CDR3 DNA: TGTGCCAGCAGCCAAGAAGGGGGCGGATACGGTCGGGAGCTGTTTTTT
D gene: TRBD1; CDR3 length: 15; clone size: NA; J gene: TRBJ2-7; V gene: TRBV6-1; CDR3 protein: CASSDFQGARYEQYF; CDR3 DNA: TGTGCCAGCAGCGACTTCCAGGGGGCGCGGTACGAGCAGTACTTC
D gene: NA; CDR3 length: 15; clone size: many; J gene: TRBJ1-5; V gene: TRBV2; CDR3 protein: CASSVSGGSNQPQHF; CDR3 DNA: TGTGCCAGCAGTGTAAGTGGGGGTAGCAATCAGCCCCAGCATTTT
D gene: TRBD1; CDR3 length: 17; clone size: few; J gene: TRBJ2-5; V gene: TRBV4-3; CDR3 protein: CASSQDLAGGSQETQYF; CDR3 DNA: TGCGCCAGCAGCCAAGATTTAGCAGGGGGCAGCCAAGAGACCCAGTACTTC
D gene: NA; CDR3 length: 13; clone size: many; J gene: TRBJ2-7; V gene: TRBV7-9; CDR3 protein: CATRRQNSYEQYF; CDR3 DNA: TGTGCCACCCGGAGACAGAACTCCTACGAGCAGTACTTC
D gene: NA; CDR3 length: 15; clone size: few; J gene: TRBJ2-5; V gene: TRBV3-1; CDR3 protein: CASSQDGGAEETQYF; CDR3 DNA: TGTGCCAGCAGCCAGGATGGTGGGGCCGAAGAGACCCAGTACTTC
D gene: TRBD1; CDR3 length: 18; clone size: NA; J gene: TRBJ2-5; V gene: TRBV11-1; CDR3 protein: CASSLSYGQGAPGETQYF; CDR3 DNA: TGTGCCAGCAGCTTATCGTACGGACAGGGCGCACCCGGGGAGACCCAGTACTTC
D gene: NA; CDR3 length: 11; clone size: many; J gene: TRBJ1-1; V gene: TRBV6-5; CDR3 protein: CASRRNTEAFF; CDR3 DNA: TGTGCCAGCAGGAGGAACACTGAAGCTTTCTTT
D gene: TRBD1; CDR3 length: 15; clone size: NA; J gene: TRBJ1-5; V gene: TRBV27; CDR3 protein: CASSLSEDGRDRVHF; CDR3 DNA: TGTGCCAGCAGTTTATCGGAGGATGGCCGGGACAGGGTACATTTT
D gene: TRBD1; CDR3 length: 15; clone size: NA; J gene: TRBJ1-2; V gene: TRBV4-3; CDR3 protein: CASSQLLGTGSGYTF; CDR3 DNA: TGCGCCAGCAGCCAACTCCTAGGGACAGGGAGCGGCTACACCTTC
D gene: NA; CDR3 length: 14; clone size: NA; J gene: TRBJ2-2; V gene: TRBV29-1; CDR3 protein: CSVEDRLGNGELFF; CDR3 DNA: TGCAGCGTTGAAGACAGGCTCGGGAACGGGGAGCTGTTTTTT
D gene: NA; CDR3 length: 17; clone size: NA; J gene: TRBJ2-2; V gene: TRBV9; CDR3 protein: CASSVARRQENTGELFF; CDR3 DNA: TGTGCCAGCAGCGTAGCAAGAAGGCAGGAGAACACCGGGGAGCTGTTTTTT
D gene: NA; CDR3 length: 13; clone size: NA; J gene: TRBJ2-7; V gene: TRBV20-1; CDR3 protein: CSARPLAGIEQYF; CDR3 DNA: TGCAGTGCTAGGCCCCTTGCGGGGATCGAGCAGTACTTC
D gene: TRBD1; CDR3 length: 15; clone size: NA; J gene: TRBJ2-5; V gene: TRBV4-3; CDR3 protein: CASSQEDRGQETQYF; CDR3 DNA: TGCGCCAGCAGCCAGGAAGACAGGGGCCAAGAGACCCAGTACTTC
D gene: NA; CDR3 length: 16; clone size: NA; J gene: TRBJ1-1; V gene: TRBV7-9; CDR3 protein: CASSPHRVRPGTEAFF; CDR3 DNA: TGTGCCAGCAGCCCGCACAGGGTACGCCCGGGGACTGAAGCTTTCTTT
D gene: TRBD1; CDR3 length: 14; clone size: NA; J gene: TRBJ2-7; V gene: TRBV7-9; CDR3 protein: CASSPWDSDGEQYF; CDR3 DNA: TGTGCCAGCAGCCCTTGGGACAGTGACGGCGAGCAGTACTTC
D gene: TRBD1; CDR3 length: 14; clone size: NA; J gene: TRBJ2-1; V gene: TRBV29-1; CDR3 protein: CSVERRDRGNEQFF; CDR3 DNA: TGCAGCGTTGAACGGAGGGACAGGGGCAATGAGCAGTTCTTC
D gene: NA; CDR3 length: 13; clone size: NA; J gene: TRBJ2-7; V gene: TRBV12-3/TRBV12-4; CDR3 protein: CASGHRSSYEQYF; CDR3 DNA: TGTGCCAGCGGGCATCGGAGCTCCTACGAGCAGTACTTC
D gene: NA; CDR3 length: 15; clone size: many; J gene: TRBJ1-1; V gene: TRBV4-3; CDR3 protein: CASSQDYPIGTEAFF; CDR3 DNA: TGCGCCAGCAGCCAAGATTATCCAATTGGCACTGAAGCTTTCTTT
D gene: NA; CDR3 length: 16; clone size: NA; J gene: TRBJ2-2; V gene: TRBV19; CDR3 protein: CASMVWGEPEEGELFF; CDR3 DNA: TGTGCCAGTATGGTATGGGGAGAACCCGAGGAGGGGGAGCTGTTTTTT
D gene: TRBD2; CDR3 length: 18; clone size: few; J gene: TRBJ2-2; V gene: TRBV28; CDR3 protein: CASSLRLAGGAGTGELFF; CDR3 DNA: TGTGCCAGCAGTTTACGACTAGCGGGAGGCGCGGGCACCGGGGAGCTGTTTTTT
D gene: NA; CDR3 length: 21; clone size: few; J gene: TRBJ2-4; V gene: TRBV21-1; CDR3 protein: CASSSKGLAGTDTLAKNIQYF; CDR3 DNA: TGTGCCAGCAGCTCTAAAGGACTAGCGGGGACCGATACGCTAGCCAAAAACATTCAGTACTTC
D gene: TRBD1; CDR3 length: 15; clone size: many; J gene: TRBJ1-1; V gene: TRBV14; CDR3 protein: CASSRWDRVTTEAFF; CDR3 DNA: TGTGCCAGCAGCCGCTGGGACAGGGTCACGACGGAAGCTTTCTTT
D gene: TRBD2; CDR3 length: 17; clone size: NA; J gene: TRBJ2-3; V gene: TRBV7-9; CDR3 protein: CASSTRSSGASTDTQYF; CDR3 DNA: TGTGCCAGCAGCACCCGTTCTAGCGGGGCCAGCACAGATACGCAGTATTTT
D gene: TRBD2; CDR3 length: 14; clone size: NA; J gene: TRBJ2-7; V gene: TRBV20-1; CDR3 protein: CSARDLLAGAEQYF; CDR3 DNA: TGCAGTGCTAGAGATTTACTAGCGGGAGCCGAGCAGTACTTC
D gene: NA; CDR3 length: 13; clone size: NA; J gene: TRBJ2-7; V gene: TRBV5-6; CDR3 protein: CASSAGTTYEQYF; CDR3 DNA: TGTGCCAGCAGCGCTGGGACAACCTACGAGCAGTACTTC
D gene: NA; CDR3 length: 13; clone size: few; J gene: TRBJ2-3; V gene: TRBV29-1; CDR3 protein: CSVPEGVADTQYF; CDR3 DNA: TGCAGCGTTCCCGAGGGGGTGGCAGATACGCAGTATTTT
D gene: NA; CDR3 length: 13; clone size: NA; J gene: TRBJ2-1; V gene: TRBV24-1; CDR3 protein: CATSETDYNEQFF; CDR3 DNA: TGTGCCACCAGTGAAACGGACTACAATGAGCAGTTCTTC
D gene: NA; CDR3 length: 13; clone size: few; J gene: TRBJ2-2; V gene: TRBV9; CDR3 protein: CASSVRLAGELFF; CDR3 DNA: TGTGCCAGCAGCGTTAGATTGGCCGGGGAGCTGTTTTTT
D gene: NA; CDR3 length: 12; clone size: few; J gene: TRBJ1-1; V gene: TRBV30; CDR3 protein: CAWSGIGTEAFF; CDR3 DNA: TGTGCCTGGAGTGGGATAGGCACTGAAGCTTTCTTT
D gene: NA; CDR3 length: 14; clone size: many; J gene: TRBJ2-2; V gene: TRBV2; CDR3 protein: CASNEGRNTGELFF; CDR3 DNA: TGTGCCAGCAACGAGGGGCGGAACACCGGGGAGCTGTTTTTT
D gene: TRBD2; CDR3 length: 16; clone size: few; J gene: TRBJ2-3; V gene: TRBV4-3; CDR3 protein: CASSQETSGGARTQYF; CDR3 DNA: TGCGCCAGCAGCCAGGAGACTAGCGGGGGGGCCAGGACGCAGTATTTT
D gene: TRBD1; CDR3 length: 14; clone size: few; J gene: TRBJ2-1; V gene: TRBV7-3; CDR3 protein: CASSGGQGWNEQFF; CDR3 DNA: TGTGCCAGCAGCGGCGGACAGGGGTGGAATGAGCAGTTCTTC
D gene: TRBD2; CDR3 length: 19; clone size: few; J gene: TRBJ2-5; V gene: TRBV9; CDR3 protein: CASSVVSGLAGGVRETQYF; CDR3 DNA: TGTGCCAGCAGCGTAGTTTCGGGACTAGCGGGAGGCGTACGTGAGACCCAGTACTTC
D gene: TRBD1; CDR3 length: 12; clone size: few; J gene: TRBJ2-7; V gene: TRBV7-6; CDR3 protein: CASGGQAGEQYF; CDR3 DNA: TGTGCCAGCGGGGGACAGGCCGGCGAGCAGTACTTC
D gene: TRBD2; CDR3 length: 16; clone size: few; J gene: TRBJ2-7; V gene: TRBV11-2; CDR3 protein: CASTKIGLAGEYEQYF; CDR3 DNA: TGTGCCAGCACCAAGATAGGGCTAGCGGGAGAGTACGAGCAGTACTTC
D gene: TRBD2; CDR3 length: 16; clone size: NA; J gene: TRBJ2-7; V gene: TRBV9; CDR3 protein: CASSDNPSGITYEQYF; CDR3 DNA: TGTGCCAGCAGCGACAACCCTAGCGGGATTACCTACGAGCAGTACTTC
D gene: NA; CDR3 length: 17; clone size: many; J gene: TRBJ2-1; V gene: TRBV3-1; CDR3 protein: CASSLTYQGLVRDEQFF; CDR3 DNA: TGTGCCAGCAGCCTAACATACCAGGGTTTAGTTCGAGATGAGCAGTTCTTC
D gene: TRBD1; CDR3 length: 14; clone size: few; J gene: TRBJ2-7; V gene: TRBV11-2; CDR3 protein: CASSPTGTDYEQYF; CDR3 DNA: TGTGCCAGCAGCCCTACCGGGACAGACTACGAGCAGTACTTC
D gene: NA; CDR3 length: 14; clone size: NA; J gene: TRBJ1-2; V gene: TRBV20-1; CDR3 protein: CSARGAPTGNGYTF; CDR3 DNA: TGCAGTGCTAGGGGGGCCCCTACAGGGAATGGCTACACCTTC